This entry concerns a single TCR beta chain. Its specificity is not known. The source of the sample is a study of beta chain features in type 1 diabetes. Notes on the study in general: A potential influence of HLA type upon TCRB rearrangement remained unresolved herein.

Naive, central memory, regulatory and stem cell-like memory cells within the CD4+ compartment were sorted using CD45RO/CCR7/CD25/CD127/CD95/CD27. Investigators reverse transcribed all isolated RNA, so they sequenced expressed TCRB transcripts. This table comes from immunoSEQ multiplex PCR, and its TCRdb copy is limited to in-frame clones, with some not included. The sample holds about half a million clones, about 30% seen once. The origin of this receptor is a man between 18 and 35 years old in good health. The source material was naive CD4+ T cells from blood.

CDR3 in DNA: TGTGCCAGCAGTTTTGGGACTGGCGGCTACAATGAGCAGTTCTTC. Translation gives CASSFGTGGYNEQFF. The chain joins TRBV5-4 to TRBJ2-1, with a possible D match to TRBD2 (6 bases). Germline CDR1 is SGHNT and CDR2 is YYREEE (reference sequence). V was clipped by 5 bases and J by 3 bases, with 15 bases between them. The CDR3 has 15 residues.